This entry lists 27 T cell receptor beta chains sequenced from one sample in a study of blood T cell repertoires in COVID-19. Generated by immunoSEQ multiplex PCR, the TCRdb table keeps only in-frame clones and is missing some. The table has 450,000 or so clones, roughly 89% seen once; the top ten hold approximately 0.9%. Sequencing input: peripheral blood. These receptors were taken from a man younger than 35 with COVID-19, enrolled during active disease.

V gene TRBV20-1 combines with J gene TRBJ1-1; D gene unclear. CDR3 length: 11 amino acids. Germline-derived CDR1 and CDR2 are DFQATT and SNEGSKA (reference sequence). The CDR3 DNA reads TGCAGGATGGGCCAGAACACTGAAGCTTTCTTT. It is translated as CRMGQNTEAFF.

The V and J genes are TRBV5-6 and TRBJ1-2; 8 nucleotides agree with TRBD1. The CDR3 contains 16 residues. With V trimmed by 1 base and J by 3 bases, 8 bases remained unmatched. Germline V gives CDR1 SGHDT, CDR2 YYEEEE. This CDR3 is CASSLSDRGGDYGYTF. In DNA form, the CDR3 reads TGTGCCAGCAGCTTGTCCGACAGGGGCGGGGACTATGGCTACACCTTC.

This clone was counted between two and nine times. J is TRBJ2-7 and V is TRBV30; 7 bases line up with TRBD2. Germline CDR1 GTSNPN, CDR2 SVGIG (reference sequence). This CDR3 contains 12 residues. The J segment lost 4 bases and the V segment lost 8 bases, leaving 8 bases of the junction unmatched. For the CDR3, the DNA is TGTGCCCTTGGGTGGGGGGGATACGAGCAGTACTTC. It codes for CALGWGGYEQYF.

Concerning this clone: Other nucleotide sequences from this sample produce the same CDR3. The chain couples TRBV6-5 to TRBJ1-1; 7 positions match TRBD1. There are 13 residues in the CDR3. The germline V gene has CDR1 MNHEY and CDR2 SVGAGI. The junction had 5 bases not matched to a gene; V was cut back by 6 bases and J by 4 bases. The CDR3 nucleotides are TGTGCCAGCAGAAGACAGGGAGGCACTGAAGCTTTCTTT. Protein: CASRRQGGTEAFF.

The chain employs TRBV7-2 and TRBJ2-1, with 9 bases that match TRBD1. Germline V gives CDR1 SGHTA, CDR2 FQGNSA. V lost 5 bases, J lost 12 bases, and 14 bases stayed unmatched. The CDR3 covers 15 residues. The CDR3 protein is CASSPLRTGGVGQFF. Here the CDR3 DNA reads TGTGCCAGCAGCCCCCTAAGAACAGGGGGCGTCGGGCAGTTCTTC.

The chain combines TRBV28 with TRBJ1-1; D call uncertain. Germline V gene data show CDR1 as MDHEN and CDR2 as SYDVKM. The CDR3 spans 11 residues. Trimming removed 7 bases from V and 3 bases from J, with 6 bases in between. CDR3 in amino acids: CASTYDTEAFF. For the CDR3, the DNA is TGTGCCAGCACCTACGACACTGAAGCTTTCTTT. The whole variable domain, filled in from reference TRBV28 and TRBJ1-1, reads DVKVTQSSRYLVKRTGEKVFLECVQDMDHENMFWYRQDPGLGLRLIYFSYDVKMKEKGDIPEGYSVSREKKERFSLILESASTNQTSMYLCASTYDTEAFFGQGTRLTVV.

The genes are TRBV19 and TRBJ1-1, with D hard to call. This CDR3 is 13 amino acids long. Germline V CDR1 and CDR2: LNHDA, SQIVND (reference sequence). The V and J ends lost 7 bases and 5 bases respectively, with 14 bases between them. The CDR3 region has the DNA TGTGCCAGTATTATGAGGGCAGGAACTGAAGCTTTCTTT. Amino acid sequence: CASIMRAGTEAFF.

The chain links TRBV5-1 to TRBJ2-7; TRBD2 matches at 14 bases. J was trimmed by 4 bases and V by 7 bases; bases with no gene match: 7. There are 15 residues in the CDR3. Per the germline V gene, CDR1 is SGHRS and CDR2 is YFSETQ. The CDR3 is CASGLAGGQLYEQYF. The CDR3 DNA is TGCGCCAGCGGACTAGCGGGAGGCCAGCTTTACGAGCAGTACTTC.

This clone has just a few counts. V and J are TRBV7-9 and TRBJ1-2; TRBD1 aligns across 7 bases. The CDR3 is 14 residues long. CDR1 is SEHNR, CDR2 FQNEAQ, per germline (reference sequence). The V and J ends lost 4 bases and 4 bases, in that order; junction bases with no gene match: 6. CDR3 region: CASSSQQGRYGYTF. CDR3 bases: TGTGCCAGCAGCTCCCAACAGGGGCGCTATGGCTACACCTTC.

This clone was counted once. This sequence joins TRBV20-1 and TRBJ2-7; D is ambiguous. V lost 3 bases, J lost 0 bases, and 6 bases lay in between. CDR1 DFQATT and CDR2 SNEGSKA come from the germline V gene (reference sequence). The CDR3 totals 12 residues. Here the CDR3 DNA reads TGCAGTGCTAGTCCCAGCTCCTACGAGCAGTACTTC. Amino acid sequence: CSASPSSYEQYF.

The rearrangement uses TRBV12-2 and TRBJ1-5. TRBV12-2 is reported as a pseudogene. The CDR3 length is 14 residues. The chain's CDR3 is CASRLVVIPPAQHF. CDR3 DNA sequence: TGTGCAAGTCGCTTAGTTGTAATTCCCCCCGCCCAGCATTTT.

The chain is built from TRBV29-1 and TRBJ2-7; 8 bases match TRBD2. This CDR3 region has 14 residues. The V gene's germline CDR1 is SQVTM and CDR2 ANQGSEA. Germline trimming cut 7 bases from V and 3 bases from J; bases unmatched to any gene: 11. The CDR3, as DNA: TGCAGCGCAGCCTCGACTAGCGAATACTACGAGCAGTACTTC. Translated: CSAASTSEYYEQYF.

J is TRBJ2-1 and V is TRBV6-5; 7 nucleotides agree with TRBD2. The CDR3 totals 14 residues. The V segment lost 7 bases and the J segment 10 bases; nucleotides outside the gene matches: 13. In germline, CDR1 is MNHEY, CDR2 SVGAGI. The CDR3 bases are TGTGCCAGCAAGAGCGGGACGTCCCTCAGGGAGCAGTTCTTC. This sequence encodes CASKSGTSLREQFF.

The V gene is TRBV9, the J gene TRBJ2-3; D unclear. Trimming cost V 0 bases and J 0 bases, with 8 bases left between them. Per the germline V gene, CDR1 is SGDLS and CDR2 is YYNGEE. CDR3 length equals 15 residues. The CDR3 region is CASSVDATSTDTQYF. The CDR3 DNA follows: TGTGCCAGCAGCGTAGATGCGACTAGCACAGATACGCAGTATTTT.

This chain connects TRBV11-2 to TRBJ1-3; D is possibly TRBD1 (6 bases). CDR3 length: 13 amino acids. Trimming shortened V by 8 bases and J by 2 bases, and 10 bases separated the two germline ends. Germline V gene sequence: CDR1 SGHAT, CDR2 FQNNGV. CDR3 DNA sequence: TGTGCCAGCGCGACAGGTACTGGAAACACCATATATTTT. Protein sequence: CASATGTGNTIYF.

V gene TRBV5-4 combines with J gene TRBJ2-3; 12 bases align to TRBD2. J was trimmed by 0 bases and V by 4 bases; bases with no gene match: 12. Germline lookup yields CDR1 SGHNT and CDR2 YYREEE (reference sequence). The CDR3 totals 19 residues. CDR3 sequence: CASSLRLAGASYSTDTQYF. The CDR3 bases are TGTGCCAGCAGCCTAAGACTAGCGGGGGCCTCTTATAGCACAGATACGCAGTATTTT.

The J gene is TRBJ1-1, the V gene TRBV5-1, with D possibly matching TRBD1 (5 bases). V was clipped by 2 bases and J by 7 bases, with 15 bases between them. The CDR3 extends over 14 amino acids. The germline CDR1 and CDR2 sequences are SGHRS and YFSETQ. The CDR3 loop is CASSFTGAIIEAFF. The CDR3 nucleotides are TGCGCCAGCAGCTTCACAGGCGCCATAATTGAAGCTTTCTTT.

This clone was seen once. The gene calls are TRBV5-4 and TRBJ2-7, with 11 nucleotides matching TRBD2. The CDR3 is 15 amino acids. V shed 4 bases and J 3 bases; nucleotides not matched to a gene: 6. CDR1 and CDR2 from the germline V gene are SGHNT and YYREEE (reference sequence). The CDR3: CASSPSSGRGYEQYF. The CDR3 DNA reads as TGTGCCAGCAGCCCCAGTAGCGGGAGGGGCTACGAGCAGTACTTC.

The V gene is TRBV30, the J gene TRBJ2-5; weak D call: TRBD2 (5 bases). The V end lost 0 bases, the J end lost 7 bases, and 6 bases lay between the germline ends. CDR1 and CDR2 from the germline V gene are GTSNPN and SVGIG (reference sequence). This CDR3 has 11 residues. The CDR3 reads CAWSVRGTQYF. CDR3 bases: TGTGCCTGGAGTGTACGGGGGACCCAGTACTTC. Full variable domain (remainder filled in from reference TRBV30 and TRBJ2-5): SQTIHQWPATLVQPVGSPLSLECTVEGTSNPNLYWYRQAAGRGLQLLFYSVGIGQISSEVPQNLSASRPQDRQFILSSKKLLLSDSGFYLCAWSVRGTQYFGPGTRLLVL.

The chain couples TRBV6-5 to TRBJ1-2; 7 bases fit TRBD1. The V and J ends lost 4 bases and 7 bases, in that order; junction bases with no gene match: 6. This CDR3 is built from 13 residues. The germline CDR1 and CDR2 sequences are MNHEY and SVGAGI. The CDR3 is CASSSRQGSGYTF. The CDR3 nucleotides read TGTGCCAGCAGTTCCCGACAGGGCAGTGGCTACACCTTC.

Notes on this clone: A read error is possible here, since a much larger clone lies one base away. The chain couples TRBV11-3 to TRBJ2-1; perhaps TRBD2 as D (6 bases). The CDR3 contains 14 residues. The V gene's germline CDR1 is SGHNT and CDR2 YENEEA. V was cut by 5 bases and J by 0 bases, with 8 bases left in between. CDR3 amino acids: CASSRGSSYNEQFF. The CDR3 DNA sequence: TGTGCCAGCAGCCGGGGGAGCTCCTACAATGAGCAGTTCTTC.

The V gene is TRBV25-1, the J gene TRBJ2-7, with TRBD1 matching over 7 bases. The CDR3 totals 16 residues. The germline CDR1 and CDR2 sequences are MGHDK and SYGVNS. Unmatched junction bases numbered 8, after V lost 2 bases and J lost 1 base. The DNA for the CDR3 is TGTGCCAGCAGTGAAGTGGCACAGGGGCATTCCTACGAGCAGTACTTC. Protein sequence: CASSEVAQGHSYEQYF.

This chain links TRBV6-6 with TRBJ2-2; D might be TRBD2 (6 bases). CDR3 length: 15 amino acids. In germline, CDR1 is MNHNY, CDR2 SVGAGI (reference sequence). The V end was cut by 9 bases, the J end by 0 bases, with 14 bases between. The CDR3, as DNA: TGTGCCAGTTCCACTTCGGGGGCGAACACCGGGGAGCTGTTTTTT. Translation: CASSTSGANTGELFF.

This clone was observed a single time. The chain joins TRBV27 to TRBJ2-1; no clear D gene. The CDR3 is made up of 11 amino acids. The germline V gene has CDR1 MNHEY and CDR2 SMNVEV (reference sequence). With 1 base removed from V and 8 bases from J, the gap between germline ends came to 3 bases. The CDR3 DNA sequence: TGTGCCAGCAGTTTATTCGATGAGCAGTTCTTC. Translated: CASSLFDEQFF.

The rearrangement links TRBV7-8 to TRBJ2-7; 9 positions match TRBD2. The CDR3 loop spans 15 amino acids. With 3 bases clipped from V and 2 bases from J, the junction kept 5 bases outside the gene matches. CDR1 is SGHVS and CDR2 is FQNEAQ in the germline V gene. In nucleotides, the CDR3 is TGTGCCAGCAGCTTCCGGACTAGCGTAACCTACGAGCAGTACTTC. This encodes CASSFRTSVTYEQYF.

The genes are TRBV6-1 and TRBJ2-4, with 7 bases identical to TRBD1. This CDR3 is 16 amino acids long. CDR1 and CDR2 (germline): MNHNS, SASEGT. The J segment lost 3 bases and the V segment lost 5 bases, leaving 10 bases of the junction unmatched. The CDR3 loop reads CASSKEGAVIKNIQYF. The CDR3 nucleotides are TGTGCCAGCAGTAAAGAGGGGGCGGTCATCAAAAACATTCAGTACTTC.

This chain joins TRBV6-5 and TRBJ2-1, with 11 bases fitting TRBD2. The CDR3 extends over 15 amino acids. The germline V gene encodes CDR1 MNHEY and CDR2 SVGAGI. V shed 6 bases, J shed 7 bases, and the junction held 8 bases outside the gene matches. The CDR3 DNA sequence: TGTGCCAGCAGCGCCAGGACTAGCGGGCGGAATGAGCAGTTCTTC. Amino acids: CASSARTSGRNEQFF.